This is a list of T cell receptor beta chains from one sample in a study of cytomegalovirus exposure and HLA in healthy donors. Clones were sequenced by immunoSEQ multiplex PCR, and TCRdb holds only the in-frame ones, with some missing. Among fewer than 200,000 clones listed, roughly 87% were seen once. The specimen was PBMCs. Receptors were obtained from a woman aged 50 to 65 in good health and CMV-seronegative. Both conserved end residues are part of each CDR3. A D gene is named only where the DNA matches it firmly. Clone sizes are given selectively: once, few, many, or a class where the clone is expanded.

CDR3 protein,CDR3 DNA,CDR3 length,J gene,clone size,V gene,D gene
CASSKYRGLAGNTIYF,TGTGCCAGTAGTAAGTACAGGGGGTTGGCTGGAAACACCATATATTTT,16,TRBJ1-3,.,TRBV19,TRBD1
CASSRQGRSPLHF,TGTGCCAGCAGCCGACAGGGGCGTTCACCCCTCCACTTT,13,TRBJ1-6,.,TRBV2,TRBD1
CASYYPLPNEQFF,TGTGCCAGCTATTACCCCCTACCCAATGAGCAGTTCTTC,13,TRBJ2-1,.,TRBV2,.
CASSPKAGTGGVWGVGAQYF,TGTGCCAGCAGTCCCAAGGCCGGGACAGGGGGCGTTTGGGGGGTGGGGGCCCAGTACTTC,20,TRBJ2-5,.,TRBV27,TRBD1
CASSAQLTGFSGNTIYF,TGCGCCAGCAGCGCCCAATTAACAGGCTTCTCTGGAAACACCATATATTTT,17,TRBJ1-3,.,TRBV5-1,.
CASSSLQRGRTDTQYF,TGTGCCAGCAGCTCCCTCCAGCGGGGACGCACAGATACGCAGTATTTT,16,TRBJ2-3,.,TRBV7-2,TRBD2
CASSTPGRLSEAFF,TGTGCCAGTAGTACCCCAGGGAGGTTGTCTGAAGCTTTCTTT,14,TRBJ1-1,.,TRBV19,.
CASSLYGLAGAPEQYF,TGTGCCAGCAGCTTATACGGACTAGCGGGAGCGCCCGAGCAGTACTTC,16,TRBJ2-7,.,TRBV13,TRBD2
CAGTVNENKLFF,TGTGCCGGGACAGTGAATGAAAACAAACTGTTTTTT,12,TRBJ1-4,.,TRBV2,TRBD1
CAWSVNFQGRYGYTF,TGTGCCTGGAGTGTAAATTTTCAGGGGCGCTATGGCTACACCTTC,15,TRBJ1-2,few,TRBV30,.
CASIGQGRNTEAFF,TGTGCCAGTATCGGACAGGGGCGGAACACTGAAGCTTTCTTT,14,TRBJ1-1,.,TRBV19,TRBD1
CASSAQGGNGEAFF,TGTGCCAGCAGCGCACAGGGGGGAAACGGTGAAGCTTTCTTT,14,TRBJ1-1,once,TRBV13,TRBD1
CASSSHRTGGNQPQHF,TGTGCCAGCAGCTCACACAGGACAGGGGGCAATCAGCCCCAGCATTTT,16,TRBJ1-5,.,TRBV7-2,TRBD1
CATSRAITAGDPYNEQFF,TGTGCCACCAGCAGAGCAATAACCGCGGGGGACCCTTACAATGAGCAGTTCTTC,18,TRBJ2-1,.,TRBV15,TRBD2
CASSLTGGFNEQFF,TGTGCCAGCAGTTTAACAGGGGGCTTTAATGAGCAGTTCTTC,14,TRBJ2-1,.,TRBV27,TRBD1
CASSPDRGTYNEQFF,TGTGCCAGCTCACCGGACAGGGGAACCTACAATGAGCAGTTCTTC,15,TRBJ2-1,.,TRBV18,TRBD1
CATRSGDAYEQYF,TGTGCCACCCGTTCAGGGGATGCCTACGAGCAGTACTTC,13,TRBJ2-7,.,TRBV6-5,.
CASSQAGQQGASGYTF,TGCGCCAGCAGCCAAGCCGGGCAACAGGGGGCTTCTGGCTACACCTTC,16,TRBJ1-2,.,TRBV4-3,TRBD1
CASSLGGGNEKLFF,TGTGCCAGCAGCCTGGGGGGGGGTAATGAAAAACTGTTTTTT,14,TRBJ1-4,.,TRBV28,.
CASSVVANTGELFF,TGTGCCAGCAGCGTAGTGGCAAACACCGGGGAGCTGTTTTTT,14,TRBJ2-2,.,TRBV9,.
CASSLTAGGPLRELFF,TGTGCCAGCAGCTTAACGGCGGGGGGGCCGTTGAGGGAGCTGTTTTTT,16,TRBJ2-2,.,TRBV7-2,TRBD2
CAIRYGETQYF,TGTGCCATCAGGTACGGAGAGACCCAGTACTTC,11,TRBJ2-5,.,TRBV10-3,.
CASSEFAYEQYF,TGTGCCAGCAGTGAATTCGCCTACGAGCAGTACTTC,12,TRBJ2-7,.,TRBV2,.
CASRGQGQSPLHF,TGCGCCAGCAGAGGACAGGGGCAATCACCCCTCCACTTT,13,TRBJ1-6,.,TRBV10-2,TRBD1
CASSITSGSGNEQFF,TGTGCCAGTAGTATCACTAGCGGGAGCGGGAATGAGCAGTTCTTC,15,TRBJ2-1,.,TRBV19,TRBD2
CSVGRGSQRTDTQYF,TGCAGCGTTGGGAGGGGCTCCCAGCGTACAGATACGCAGTATTTT,15,TRBJ2-3,.,TRBV29-1,.
CASSPAGFYEQYF,TGTGCCAGCAGCCCAGCGGGATTCTACGAGCAGTACTTC,13,TRBJ2-7,.,TRBV7-2,TRBD2
CASSAGTGTYEQYF,TGTGCCAGCTCCGCCGGGACAGGGACGTACGAGCAGTACTTC,14,TRBJ2-7,.,TRBV7-9,TRBD1
CAWSVQFYGYTF,TGTGCCTGGAGTGTACAGTTCTATGGCTACACCTTC,12,TRBJ1-2,.,TRBV30,.
CASSQENFGLTDTQYF,TGCGCCAGCAGCCAAGAGAATTTCGGACTCACAGATACGCAGTATTTT,16,TRBJ2-3,.,TRBV4-1,.
CASSIQGSDAQYF,TGTGCCAGCAGTATCCAGGGGTCAGATGCGCAGTATTTT,13,TRBJ2-3,.,TRBV6-5,.
CASSVVGGLYEQYF,TGTGCCAGCAGCGTGGTGGGGGGGCTTTACGAGCAGTACTTC,14,TRBJ2-7,.,TRBV7-8,.
CASSLVYNTGNTEAFF,TGTGCCAGCAGCTTAGTATATAATACAGGGAACACTGAAGCTTTCTTT,16,TRBJ1-1,.,TRBV11-2,.
CASSPRAGGPNEQFF,TGCGCCAGCAGTCCCCGTGCGGGAGGGCCTAATGAGCAGTTCTTC,15,TRBJ2-1,.,TRBV4-1,TRBD2
CASSPDGTGAPYGYTF,TGCGCCAGCAGCCCCGATGGGACAGGGGCCCCCTATGGCTACACCTTC,16,TRBJ1-2,.,TRBV5-1,TRBD1
CASSFLPPDSLGAFF,TGTGCCAGCAGTTTTCTGCCCCCGGACTCACTTGGAGCTTTCTTT,15,TRBJ1-1,once,TRBV6-1,.
CASSYWRGGSYNEQFF,TGTGCCAGCAGTTACTGGAGGGGGGGGTCCTACAATGAGCAGTTCTTC,16,TRBJ2-1,once,TRBV6-5,.
CATQTGTSGSLETQYF,TGTGCCACGCAAACGGGGACTAGCGGGAGTTTGGAGACCCAGTACTTC,16,TRBJ2-5,.,TRBV10-3,TRBD2
CASSPLAVRYNEQFF,TGTGCCAGCAGCCCCCTAGCGGTCAGGTACAATGAGCAGTTCTTC,15,TRBJ2-1,.,TRBV7-3,TRBD2
CASSLIASWDRANTEAFF,TGTGCCAGCAGCTTAATTGCAAGTTGGGACAGAGCGAACACTGAAGCTTTCTTT,18,TRBJ1-1,.,TRBV7-9,TRBD1
CASSLGTGGSNQPQHF,TGTGCCAGCAGCTTAGGCACAGGTGGGAGCAATCAGCCCCAGCATTTT,16,TRBJ1-5,.,TRBV7-6,.
CASPTPGTGGNTGELFF,TGTGCCAGCCCCACGCCAGGCACAGGGGGGAACACCGGGGAGCTGTTTTTT,17,TRBJ2-2,.,TRBV27,TRBD1
CASSILTSGTRGEQFF,TGTGCCAGTAGTATTCTGACTAGCGGGACAAGGGGTGAGCAGTTCTTC,16,TRBJ2-1,.,TRBV19,TRBD2